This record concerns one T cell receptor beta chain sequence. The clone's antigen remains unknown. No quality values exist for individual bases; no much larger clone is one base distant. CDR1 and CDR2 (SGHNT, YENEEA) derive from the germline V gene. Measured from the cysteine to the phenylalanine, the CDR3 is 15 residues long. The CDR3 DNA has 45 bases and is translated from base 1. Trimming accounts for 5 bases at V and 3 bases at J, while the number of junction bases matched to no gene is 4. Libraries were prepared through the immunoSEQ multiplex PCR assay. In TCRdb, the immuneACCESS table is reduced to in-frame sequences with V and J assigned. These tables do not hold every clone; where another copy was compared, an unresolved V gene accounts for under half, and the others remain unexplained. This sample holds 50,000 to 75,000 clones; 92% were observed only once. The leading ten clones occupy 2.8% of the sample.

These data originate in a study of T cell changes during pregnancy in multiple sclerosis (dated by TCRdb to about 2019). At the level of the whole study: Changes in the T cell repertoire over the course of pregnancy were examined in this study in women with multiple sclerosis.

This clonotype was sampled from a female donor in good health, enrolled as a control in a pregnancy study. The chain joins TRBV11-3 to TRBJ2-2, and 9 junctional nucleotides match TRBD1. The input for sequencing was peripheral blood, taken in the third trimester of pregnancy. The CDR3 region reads CASSGRDRDTGELFF. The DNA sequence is TGTGCCAGCAGCGGCCGGGACAGGGACACCGGGGAGCTGTTTTTT.